This T cell receptor beta chain was sequenced in a study of blood T cell repertoires in COVID-19. On the study more broadly: Italy, Spain and the United States were the sources of the convalescent and acute COVID-19 samples. Sources were T cells, B-cell-depleted T cells, or PBMCs; the material itself was cDNA or gDNA.

Authors' methods: By means of reference gene primer amplification, nucleated cell counts were estimated. Using immunoSEQ multiplex PCR, the repertoire was profiled, and TCRdb retains in-frame clones only, with some absent. V and J calls and clone size are given by that table; D and trimming were obtained from the DNA. Of 300,000 or so clones in the sample, around 82% were seen once. This clone was seen a few times. V was pared by 6 bases and J by 0 bases, with 5 bases of the junction left unmatched. The CDR3 has 15 amino acids. The germline V gene encodes CDR1 MNHEY and CDR2 SVGAGI. This clonotype originated in a woman in her fifties or sixties with acute or convalescent COVID-19. The rearrangement uses TRBV6-5 and TRBJ2-7; TRBD1 matches at 10 bases. The specimen was peripheral blood. The CDR3 here is CASSRQGAYSYEQYF. CDR3 nucleotides: TGTGCCAGCAGCCGACAGGGGGCTTACTCCTACGAGCAGTACTTC.